The clone carrying this T cell receptor beta chain showed up just a few times. Its antigen remains unidentified. This CDR3 has 13 amino acids. The V gene lost 5 bases and the J gene lost 5 bases, with 7 bases spanning the gap. Germline loops: CDR1 SEHNR, CDR2 FQNEAQ (reference sequence). The sample belongs to a study of T cells after yellow fever vaccination. The study's findings and limits: On re-exposure, the response was weaker but peaked faster, at day 5 versus 15.

TCRdb ran MiXCR on the 5' RACE reads and lists one entry per CDR3 protein. The sample consists of about 340,000 distinct CDR3 sequences, about 12% of them appearing once. The chain has TRBV7-9 and TRBJ1-6, with D uncertain. This sequence was found in a man aged 18-30 years who received the YFV17D yellow fever vaccine. Sequenced here: CD4+ T cells sorted from PBMCs, sampled 15 days after the yellow fever booster vaccination. The CDR3 DNA is TGTGCCAGCAGCGCCCGGCATAATTCACCCCTCCACTTT. It yields the protein CASSARHNSPLHF.